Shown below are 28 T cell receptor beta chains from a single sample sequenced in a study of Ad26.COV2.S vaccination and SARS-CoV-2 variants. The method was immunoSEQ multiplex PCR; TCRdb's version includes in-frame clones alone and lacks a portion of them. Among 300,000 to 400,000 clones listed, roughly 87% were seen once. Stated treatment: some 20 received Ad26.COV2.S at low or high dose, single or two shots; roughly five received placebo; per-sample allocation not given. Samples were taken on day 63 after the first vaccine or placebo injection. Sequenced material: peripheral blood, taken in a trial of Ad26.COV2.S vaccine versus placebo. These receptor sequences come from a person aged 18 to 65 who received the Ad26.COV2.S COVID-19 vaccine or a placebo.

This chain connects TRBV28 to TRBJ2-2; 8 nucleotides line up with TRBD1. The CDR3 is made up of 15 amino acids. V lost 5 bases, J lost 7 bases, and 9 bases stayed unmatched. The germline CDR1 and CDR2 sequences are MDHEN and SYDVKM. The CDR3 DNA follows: TGTGCCAGCAGTCTCACCGGGACAGGCGGCGGGGAGCTGTTTTTT. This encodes CASSLTGTGGGELFF.

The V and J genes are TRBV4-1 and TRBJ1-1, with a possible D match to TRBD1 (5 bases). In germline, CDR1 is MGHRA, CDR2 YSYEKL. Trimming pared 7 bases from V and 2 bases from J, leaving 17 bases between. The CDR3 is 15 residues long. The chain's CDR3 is CASNRQGRSNTEAFF. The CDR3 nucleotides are TGCGCCAGCAACAGGCAGGGAAGGAGTAACACTGAAGCTTTCTTT.

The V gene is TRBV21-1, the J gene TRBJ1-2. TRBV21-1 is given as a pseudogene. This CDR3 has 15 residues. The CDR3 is CASSPRDSTTYGYTF. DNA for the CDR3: TGTGCCAGCAGCCCCCGGGACTCGACTACCTATGGCTACACCTTC.

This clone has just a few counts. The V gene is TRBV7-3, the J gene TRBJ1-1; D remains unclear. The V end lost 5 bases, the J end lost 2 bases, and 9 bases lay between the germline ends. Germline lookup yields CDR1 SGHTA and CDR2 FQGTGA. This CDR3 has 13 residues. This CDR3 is CASSAHANTEAFF. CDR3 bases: TGTGCCAGCAGCGCTCACGCTAACACTGAAGCTTTCTTT.

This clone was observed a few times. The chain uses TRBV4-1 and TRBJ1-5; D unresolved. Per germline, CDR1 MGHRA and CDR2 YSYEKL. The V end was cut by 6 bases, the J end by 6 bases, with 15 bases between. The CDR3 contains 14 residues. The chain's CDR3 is CASRATDGVQPQHF. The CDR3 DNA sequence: TGCGCCAGCAGGGCAACCGACGGGGTTCAGCCCCAGCATTTT.

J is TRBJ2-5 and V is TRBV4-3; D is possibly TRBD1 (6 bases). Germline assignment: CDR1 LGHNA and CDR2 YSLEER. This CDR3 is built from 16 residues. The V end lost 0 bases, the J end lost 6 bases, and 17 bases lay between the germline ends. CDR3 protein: CASSQDRAQGWKTQYF. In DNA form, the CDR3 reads TGCGCCAGCAGCCAAGATAGGGCGCAGGGGTGGAAGACCCAGTACTTC.

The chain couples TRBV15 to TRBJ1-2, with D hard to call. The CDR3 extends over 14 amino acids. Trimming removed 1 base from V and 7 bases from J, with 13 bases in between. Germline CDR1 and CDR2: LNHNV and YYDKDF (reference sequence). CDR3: CATSRVLDPVGYTF. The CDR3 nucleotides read TGTGCCACCAGCAGAGTTTTAGATCCAGTTGGCTACACCTTC.

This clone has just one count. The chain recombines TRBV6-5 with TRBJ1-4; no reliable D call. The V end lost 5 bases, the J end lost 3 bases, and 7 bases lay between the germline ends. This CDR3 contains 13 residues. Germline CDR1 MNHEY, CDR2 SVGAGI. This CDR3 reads CASSPYSNEKLFF. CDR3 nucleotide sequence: TGTGCCAGCAGTCCCTACTCTAATGAAAAACTGTTTTTT.

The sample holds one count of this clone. CDR3 DNA sequence: TGTGCCAGCAGCCAAGATCTCGGAGCAGGCCAAGCTTTCTTT. Protein sequence: CASSQDLGAGQAFF. The chain employs TRBV3-1 (or the pseudogene TRBV3-2) and TRBJ1-1; the D is unclear. This CDR3 contains 14 residues. In germline, CDR1 is LGHDT, CDR2 YNNKEL (reference sequence). Trimming took 0 bases from V and 9 from J, leaving 14 bases between them.

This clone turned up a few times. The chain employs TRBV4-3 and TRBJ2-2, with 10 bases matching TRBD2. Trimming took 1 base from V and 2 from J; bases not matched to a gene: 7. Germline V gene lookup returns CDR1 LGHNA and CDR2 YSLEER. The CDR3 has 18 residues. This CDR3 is CASSQVVAGGLNTGELFF. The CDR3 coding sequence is TGCGCCAGCAGCCAAGTGGTAGCGGGGGGCCTAAACACCGGGGAGCTGTTTTTT.

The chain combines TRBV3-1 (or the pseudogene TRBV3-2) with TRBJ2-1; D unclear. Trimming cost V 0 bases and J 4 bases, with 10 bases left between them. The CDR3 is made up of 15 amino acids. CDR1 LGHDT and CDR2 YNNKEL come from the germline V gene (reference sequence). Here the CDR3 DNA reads TGTGCCAGCAGCCAAGATGTCCCCTATTACAATGAGCAGTTCTTC. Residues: CASSQDVPYYNEQFF.

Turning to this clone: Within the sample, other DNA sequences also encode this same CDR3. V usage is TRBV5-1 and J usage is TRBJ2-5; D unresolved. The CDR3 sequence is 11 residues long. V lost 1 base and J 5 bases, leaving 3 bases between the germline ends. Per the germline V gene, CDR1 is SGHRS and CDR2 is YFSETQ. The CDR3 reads CASSLTETQYF. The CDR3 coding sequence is TGCGCCAGCAGCTTGACTGAGACCCAGTACTTC.

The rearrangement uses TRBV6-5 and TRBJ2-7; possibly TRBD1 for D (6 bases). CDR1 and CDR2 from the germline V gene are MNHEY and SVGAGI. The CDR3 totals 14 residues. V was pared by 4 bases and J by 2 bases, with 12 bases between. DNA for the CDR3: TGTGCCAGCAGTTTGCAGGGGAGTCCCTACGAGCAGTACTTC. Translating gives CASSLQGSPYEQYF.

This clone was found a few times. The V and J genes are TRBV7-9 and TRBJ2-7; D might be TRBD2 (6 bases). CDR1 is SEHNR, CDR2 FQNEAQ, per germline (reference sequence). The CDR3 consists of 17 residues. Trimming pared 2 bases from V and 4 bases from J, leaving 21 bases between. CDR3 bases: TGTGCCAGCAGCTTATCCGCGGGGATAGAGGCAGCTTACGAGCAGTACTTC. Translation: CASSLSAGIEAAYEQYF. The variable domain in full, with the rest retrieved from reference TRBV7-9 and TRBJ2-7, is DTGVSQNPRHKITKRGQNVTFRCDPISEHNRLYWYRQTLGQGPEFLTYFQNEAQLEKSRLLSDRFSAERPKGSFSTLEIQRTEQGDSAMYLCASSLSAGIEAAYEQYFGPGTRLTVT.

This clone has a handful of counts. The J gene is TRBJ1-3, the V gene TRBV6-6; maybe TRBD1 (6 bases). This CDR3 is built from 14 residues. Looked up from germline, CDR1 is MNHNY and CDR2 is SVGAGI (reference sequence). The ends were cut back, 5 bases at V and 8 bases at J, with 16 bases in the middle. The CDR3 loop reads CASSPGGGRDTIYF. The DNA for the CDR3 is TGTGCCAGCAGTCCCGGGGGGGGCCGGGACACCATATATTTT.

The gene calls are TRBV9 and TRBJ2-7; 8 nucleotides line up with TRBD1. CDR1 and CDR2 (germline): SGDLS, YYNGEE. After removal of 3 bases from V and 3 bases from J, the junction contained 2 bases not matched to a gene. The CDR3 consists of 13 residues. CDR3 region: CASSEGQDYEQYF. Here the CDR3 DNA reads TGTGCCAGCAGCGAGGGACAGGACTACGAGCAGTACTTC.

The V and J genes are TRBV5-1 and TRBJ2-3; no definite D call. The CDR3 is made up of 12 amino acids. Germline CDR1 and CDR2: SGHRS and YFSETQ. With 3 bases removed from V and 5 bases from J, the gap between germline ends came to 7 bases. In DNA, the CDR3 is TGCGCCAGCAGCTCTTCCCGAGATACGCAGTATTTT. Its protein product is CASSSSRDTQYF.

The CDR3 reads CASSSREGIEKLFF. The CDR3 region has the DNA TGCGCCAGCAGTTCCAGGGAGGGGATTGAAAAACTGTTTTTT. This chain joins TRBV5-1 and TRBJ1-4; D is perhaps TRBD1 (5 bases). Trimming shortened V by 5 bases and J by 7 bases, and 15 bases separated the two germline ends. From germline, CDR1 is SGHRS and CDR2 YFSETQ. The CDR3 has 14 amino acids.

The CDR3 DNA is TGTGCCAGCAGCTTACACCTGGGACTAGCGGGGGGGCGTTTAGATACGCAGTATTTT. It yields the protein CASSLHLGLAGGRLDTQYF. This rearrangement joins TRBV7-6 to TRBJ2-3; TRBD2 agrees at 16 bases. The CDR3 consists of 19 residues. V shed 2 bases, J shed 5 bases, and the junction held 10 bases outside the gene matches. Germline V gene sequence: CDR1 SGHVS, CDR2 FNYEAQ.

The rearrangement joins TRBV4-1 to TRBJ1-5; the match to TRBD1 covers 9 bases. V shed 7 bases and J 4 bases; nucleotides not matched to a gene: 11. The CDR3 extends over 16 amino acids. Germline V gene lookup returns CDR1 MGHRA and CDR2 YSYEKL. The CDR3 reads CASNPTWTGVNQPQHF. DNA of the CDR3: TGCGCCAGCAATCCAACTTGGACAGGGGTAAATCAGCCCCAGCATTTT.

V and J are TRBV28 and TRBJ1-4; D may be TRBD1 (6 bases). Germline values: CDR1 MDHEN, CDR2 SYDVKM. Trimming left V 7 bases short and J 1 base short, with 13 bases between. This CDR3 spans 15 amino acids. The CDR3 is CASNRVLVTNEKLFF. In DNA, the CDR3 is TGTGCCAGCAACAGGGTTTTGGTAACTAATGAAAAACTGTTTTTT.

CDR3 coding DNA: TGCAGCGTATGGACTGAGGGAAACACCATATATTTT. Its protein is CSVWTEGNTIYF. The chain has TRBV29-1 and TRBJ1-3; unclear D gene. Germline V gene sequence: CDR1 SQVTM, CDR2 ANQGSEA. The CDR3 is 12 residues long. The germline V and J ends were trimmed by 6 bases and 4 bases, with 10 bases remaining between them.

In nucleotides, the CDR3 is TGTGCCAGCAGCCGCTCTAACACCGGGGAGCTGTTTTTT. This sequence encodes CASSRSNTGELFF. V and J are TRBV3-1 (or the pseudogene TRBV3-2) and TRBJ2-2, with D unresolved. V gave up 4 bases and J gave up 2 bases, with 5 bases separating them. The germline V gene has CDR1 LGHDT and CDR2 YNNKEL (reference sequence). The CDR3 is 13 amino acids.

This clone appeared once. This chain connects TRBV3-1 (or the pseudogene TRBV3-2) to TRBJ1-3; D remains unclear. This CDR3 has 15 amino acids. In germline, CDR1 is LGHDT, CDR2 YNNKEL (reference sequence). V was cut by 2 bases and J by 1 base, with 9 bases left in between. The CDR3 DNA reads TGTGCCAGCAGCCAAAGACGCGTATCTGGAAACACCATATATTTT. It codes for CASSQRRVSGNTIYF.

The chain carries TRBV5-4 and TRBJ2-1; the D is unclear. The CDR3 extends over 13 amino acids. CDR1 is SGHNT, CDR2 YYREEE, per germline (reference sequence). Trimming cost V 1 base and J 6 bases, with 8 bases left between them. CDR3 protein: CASSLLGRNEQFF. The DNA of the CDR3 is TGTGCCAGCAGCTTGTTAGGCCGCAATGAGCAGTTCTTC.

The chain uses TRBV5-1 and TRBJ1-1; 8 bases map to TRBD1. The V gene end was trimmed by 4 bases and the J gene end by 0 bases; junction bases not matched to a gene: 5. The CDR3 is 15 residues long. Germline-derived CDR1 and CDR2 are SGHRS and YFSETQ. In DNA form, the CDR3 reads TGCGCCAGCAGCGGGTCGGGACAGGTGAACACTGAAGCTTTCTTT. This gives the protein CASSGSGQVNTEAFF.

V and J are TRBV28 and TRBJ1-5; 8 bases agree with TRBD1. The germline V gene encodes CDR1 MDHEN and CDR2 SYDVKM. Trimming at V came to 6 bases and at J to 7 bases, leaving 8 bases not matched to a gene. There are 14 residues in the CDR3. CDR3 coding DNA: TGTGCCAGCAGACCCTCAGGGGGCTTACAGCCCCAGCATTTT. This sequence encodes CASRPSGGLQPQHF.

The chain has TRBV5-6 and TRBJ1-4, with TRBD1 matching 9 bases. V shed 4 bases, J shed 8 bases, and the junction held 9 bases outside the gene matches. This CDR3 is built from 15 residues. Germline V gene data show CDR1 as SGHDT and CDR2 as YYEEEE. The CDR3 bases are TGTGCCAGCAGCCCGGGGGACAGGGTTGAAGAAAAACTGTTTTTT. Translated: CASSPGDRVEEKLFF.